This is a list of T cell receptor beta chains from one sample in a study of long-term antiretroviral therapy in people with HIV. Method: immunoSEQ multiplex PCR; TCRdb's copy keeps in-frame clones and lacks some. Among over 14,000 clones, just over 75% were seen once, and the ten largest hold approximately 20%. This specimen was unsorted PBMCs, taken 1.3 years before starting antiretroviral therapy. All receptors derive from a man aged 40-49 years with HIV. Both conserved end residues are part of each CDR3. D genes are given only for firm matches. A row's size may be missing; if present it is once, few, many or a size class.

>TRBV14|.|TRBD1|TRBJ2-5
CASSQNRGQGQIRGETQYF
TGTGCCAGCAGCCAGAACCGGGGACAGGGGCAAATTAGGGGAGAGACCCAGTACTTC
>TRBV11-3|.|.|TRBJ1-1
CASSFVGAEAFF
TGTGCCAGCAGCTTCGTGGGCGCTGAAGCTTTCTTT
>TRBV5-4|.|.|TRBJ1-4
CASSLGGESNEKLFF
TGTGCCAGCAGCTTAGGAGGGGAATCTAATGAAAAACTGTTTTTT
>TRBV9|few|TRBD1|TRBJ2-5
CASSLDGTGGGETQYF
TGTGCCAGCAGCCTCGACGGGACAGGGGGTGGAGAGACCCAGTACTTC
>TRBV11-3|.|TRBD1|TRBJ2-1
CASGGQAHPNEQFF
TGTGCCAGCGGGGGACAGGCACATCCTAATGAGCAGTTCTTC
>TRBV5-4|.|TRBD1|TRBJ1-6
CASTSDRAGGNSPLHF
TGTGCCAGCACCTCGGACAGGGCCGGGGGTAATTCACCCCTCCACTTT
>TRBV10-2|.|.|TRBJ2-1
CASSEGGLFNEQFF
TGCGCCAGCAGTGAGGGGGGGCTTTTTAATGAGCAGTTCTTC
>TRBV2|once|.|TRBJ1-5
CASSESQDSQPQHF
TGTGCCAGCAGTGAGTCCCAGGACAGTCAGCCCCAGCATTTT
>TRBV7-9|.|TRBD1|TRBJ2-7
CASSSWDRTYEQYF
TGTGCCAGCAGCTCCTGGGACAGGACCTACGAGCAGTACTTC
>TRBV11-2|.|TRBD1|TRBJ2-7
CASSPDRVGEQYF
TGTGCCAGCAGTCCTGACAGGGTGGGTGAGCAGTACTTC
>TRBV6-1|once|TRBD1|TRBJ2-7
CASRPRQGVSYEQYF
TGTGCCAGCAGGCCCAGACAGGGGGTTTCCTACGAGCAGTACTTC
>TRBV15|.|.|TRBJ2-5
CATSDGGGGKTQYF
TGTGCCACCAGCGATGGGGGGGGCGGAAAGACCCAGTACTTC
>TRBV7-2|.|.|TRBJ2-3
CASGGTTDTQYF
TGTGCCAGCGGGGGGACGACAGATACGCAGTATTTT
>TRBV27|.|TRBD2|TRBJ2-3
CASSSERGFADTQYF
TGTGCCAGCAGTTCCGAGCGGGGGTTCGCAGATACGCAGTATTTT
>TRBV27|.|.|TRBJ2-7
CASSLVRGYEQYF
TGTGCCAGCAGTTTGGTGAGGGGATACGAGCAGTACTTC
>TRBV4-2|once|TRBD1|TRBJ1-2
CASSQWTGVHGYTF
TGTGCCAGCAGCCAGTGGACAGGGGTGCATGGCTACACCTTC
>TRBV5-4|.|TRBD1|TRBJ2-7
CASSSGQGAYEQYF
TGTGCCAGCAGCTCCGGACAGGGTGCCTACGAGCAGTACTTC
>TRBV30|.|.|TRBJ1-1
CAWSMDTSGSEAFF
TGTGCCTGGAGTATGGACACCTCGGGGTCTGAAGCTTTCTTT
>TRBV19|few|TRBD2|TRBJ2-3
CASSIIGGTDTQYF
TGTGCCAGTAGTATAATCGGGGGGACGGATACGCAGTATTTT
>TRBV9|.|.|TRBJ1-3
CASSVPGPLSGNTIYF
TGTGCCAGCAGCGTACCCGGACCGCTCTCTGGAAACACCATATATTTT
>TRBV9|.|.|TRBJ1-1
CASSVGRDTEAFF
TGTGCCAGCAGCGTAGGGAGGGACACTGAAGCTTTCTTT
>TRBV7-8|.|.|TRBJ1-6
CASSRKDGGNSPLHF
TGTGCCAGCAGCAGAAAGGACGGCGGTAATTCACCCCTCCACTTT